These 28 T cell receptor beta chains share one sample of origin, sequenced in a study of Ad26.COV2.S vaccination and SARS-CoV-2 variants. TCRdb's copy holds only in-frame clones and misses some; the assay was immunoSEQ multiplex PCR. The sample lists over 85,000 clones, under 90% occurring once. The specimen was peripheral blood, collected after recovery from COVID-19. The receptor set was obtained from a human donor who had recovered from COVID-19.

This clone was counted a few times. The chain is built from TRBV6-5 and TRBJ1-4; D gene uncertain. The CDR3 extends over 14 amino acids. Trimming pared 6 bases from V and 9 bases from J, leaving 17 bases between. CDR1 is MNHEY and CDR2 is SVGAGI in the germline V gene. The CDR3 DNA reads TGTGCCAGCAGGCCCTCTGATACAATGAAAAAACTGTTTTTT. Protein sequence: CASRPSDTMKKLFF.

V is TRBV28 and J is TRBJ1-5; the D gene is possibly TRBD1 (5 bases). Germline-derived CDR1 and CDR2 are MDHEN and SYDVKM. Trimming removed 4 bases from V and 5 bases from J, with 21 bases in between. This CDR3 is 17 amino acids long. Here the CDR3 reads CASSSLGWRGGDQPQHF. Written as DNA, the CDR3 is TGTGCCAGCAGTTCACTCGGTTGGAGGGGAGGCGATCAGCCCCAGCATTTT. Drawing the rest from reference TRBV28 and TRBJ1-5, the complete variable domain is DVKVTQSSRYLVKRTGEKVFLECVQDMDHENMFWYRQDPGLGLRLIYFSYDVKMKEKGDIPEGYSVSREKKERFSLILESASTNQTSMYLCASSSLGWRGGDQPQHFGDGTRLSIL.

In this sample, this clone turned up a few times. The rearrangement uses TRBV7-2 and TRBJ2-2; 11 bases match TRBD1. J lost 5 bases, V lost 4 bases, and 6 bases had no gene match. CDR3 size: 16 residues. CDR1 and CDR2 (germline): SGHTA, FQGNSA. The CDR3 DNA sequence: TGTGCCAGCAGCTATCGGACAGGGGGCAGGACCGGGGAGCTGTTTTTT. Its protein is CASSYRTGGRTGELFF.

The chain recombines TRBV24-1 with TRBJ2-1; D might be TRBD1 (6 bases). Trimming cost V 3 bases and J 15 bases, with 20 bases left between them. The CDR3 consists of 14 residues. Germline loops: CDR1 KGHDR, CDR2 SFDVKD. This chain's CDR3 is CATSDPRQGGQSFF. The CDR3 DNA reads TGTGCCACCAGTGATCCCAGGCAGGGTGGACAGTCGTTCTTC.

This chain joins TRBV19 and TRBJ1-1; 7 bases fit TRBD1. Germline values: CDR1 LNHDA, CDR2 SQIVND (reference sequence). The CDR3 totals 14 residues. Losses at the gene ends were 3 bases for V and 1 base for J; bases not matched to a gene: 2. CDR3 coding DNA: TGTGCCAGTAGTATCCAGGGGGGGAACACTGAAGCTTTCTTT. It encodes CASSIQGGNTEAFF.

CDR3 sequence reads: CASSYPTLAGGSGELFF. The CDR3 DNA sequence: TGTGCCAGCAGCTACCCCACTCTAGCGGGAGGTTCCGGGGAGCTGTTTTTT. This chain joins TRBV7-3 and TRBJ2-2; 11 positions agree with TRBD2. Germline-derived CDR1 and CDR2 are SGHTA and FQGTGA. V lost 4 bases to trimming and J lost 6 bases; unmatched junction nucleotides: 10. This CDR3 is built from 17 residues.

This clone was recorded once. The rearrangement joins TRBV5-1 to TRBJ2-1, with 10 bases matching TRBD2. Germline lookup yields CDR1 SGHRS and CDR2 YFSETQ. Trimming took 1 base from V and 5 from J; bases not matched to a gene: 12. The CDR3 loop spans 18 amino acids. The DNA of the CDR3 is TGCGCCAGCAGCTTGTGGGGGGCAGGGACTAGCGTGGACAATGAGCAGTTCTTC. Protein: CASSLWGAGTSVDNEQFF.

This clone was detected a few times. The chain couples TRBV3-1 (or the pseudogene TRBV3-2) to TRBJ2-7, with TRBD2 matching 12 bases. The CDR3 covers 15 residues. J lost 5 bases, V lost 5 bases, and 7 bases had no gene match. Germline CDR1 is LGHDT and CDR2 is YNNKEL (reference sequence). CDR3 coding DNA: TGTGCCAGCAGCGACCGGACTAGCGGGGAAAACGAGCAGTACTTC. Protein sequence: CASSDRTSGENEQYF.

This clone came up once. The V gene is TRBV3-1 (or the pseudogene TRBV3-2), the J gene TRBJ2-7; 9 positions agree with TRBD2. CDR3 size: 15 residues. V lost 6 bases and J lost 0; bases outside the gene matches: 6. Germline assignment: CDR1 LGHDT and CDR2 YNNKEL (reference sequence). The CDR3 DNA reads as TGTGCCAGCAGTCTCAGCGGGGGGAGCTCCTACGAGCAGTACTTC. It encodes CASSLSGGSSYEQYF.

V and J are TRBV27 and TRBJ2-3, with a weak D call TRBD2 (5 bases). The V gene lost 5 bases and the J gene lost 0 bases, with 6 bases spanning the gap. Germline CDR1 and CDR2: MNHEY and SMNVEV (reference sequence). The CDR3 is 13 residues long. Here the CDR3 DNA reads TGTGCCAGCAGTACGGGGAGCACAGATACGCAGTATTTT. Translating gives CASSTGSTDTQYF.

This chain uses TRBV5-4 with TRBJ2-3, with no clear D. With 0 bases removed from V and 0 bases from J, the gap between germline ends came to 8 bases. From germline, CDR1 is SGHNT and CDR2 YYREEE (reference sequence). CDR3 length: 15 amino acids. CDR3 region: CASSLGTASTDTQYF. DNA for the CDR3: TGTGCCAGCAGCTTGGGCACAGCGAGCACAGATACGCAGTATTTT.

The CDR3 region has the DNA TGCAGCGTCACGGTCTACACCCTATCAGGGGAGCAGTTCTTC. The encoded protein is CSVTVYTLSGEQFF. The J gene is TRBJ2-1, the V gene TRBV29-1, with TRBD1 as a possible D gene (5 bases). The V gene lost 6 bases and the J gene lost 10 bases, with 22 bases spanning the gap. Germline CDR1 SQVTM, CDR2 ANQGSEA. CDR3 length: 14 amino acids.

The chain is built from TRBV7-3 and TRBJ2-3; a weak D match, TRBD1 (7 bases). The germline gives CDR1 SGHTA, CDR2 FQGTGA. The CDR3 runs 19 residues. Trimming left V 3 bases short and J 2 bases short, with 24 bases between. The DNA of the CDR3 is TGTGCCAGCAGCTTCCACCCAGGGGGAGGATCCTTTAACACAGATACGCAGTATTTT. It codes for CASSFHPGGGSFNTDTQYF. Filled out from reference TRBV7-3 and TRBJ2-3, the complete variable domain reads GAGVSQTPSNKVTEKGKYVELRCDPISGHTALYWYRQSLGQGPEFLIYFQGTGAADDSGLPNDRFFAVRPEGSVSTLKIQRTERGDSAVYLCASSFHPGGGSFNTDTQYFGPGTRLTVL.

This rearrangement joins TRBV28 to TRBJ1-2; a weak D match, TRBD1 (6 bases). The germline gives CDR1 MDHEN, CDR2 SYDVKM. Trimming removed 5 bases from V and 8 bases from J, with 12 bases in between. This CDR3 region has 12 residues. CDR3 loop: CASSREDSGYTF. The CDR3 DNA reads TGTGCCAGCAGTCGTGAGGACAGCGGCTACACCTTC.

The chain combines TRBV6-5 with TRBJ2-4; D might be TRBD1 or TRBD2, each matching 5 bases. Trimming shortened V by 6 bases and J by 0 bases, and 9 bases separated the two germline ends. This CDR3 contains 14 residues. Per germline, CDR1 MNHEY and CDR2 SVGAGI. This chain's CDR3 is CASRGVIAKNIQYF. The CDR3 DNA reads TGTGCCAGCAGGGGGGTCATAGCCAAAAACATTCAGTACTTC.

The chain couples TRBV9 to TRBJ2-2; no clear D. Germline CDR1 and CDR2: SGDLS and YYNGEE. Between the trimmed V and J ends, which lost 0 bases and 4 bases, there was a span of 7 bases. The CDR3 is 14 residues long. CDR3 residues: CASSVGPVTGELFF. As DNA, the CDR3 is TGTGCCAGCAGCGTAGGACCCGTCACCGGGGAGCTGTTTTTT.

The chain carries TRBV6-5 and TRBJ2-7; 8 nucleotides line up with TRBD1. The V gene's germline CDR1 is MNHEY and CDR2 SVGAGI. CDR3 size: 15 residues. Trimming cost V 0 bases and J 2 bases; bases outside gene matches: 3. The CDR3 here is CASSYSDREPYEQYF. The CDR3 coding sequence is TGTGCCAGCAGTTACTCGGACAGGGAACCCTACGAGCAGTACTTC.

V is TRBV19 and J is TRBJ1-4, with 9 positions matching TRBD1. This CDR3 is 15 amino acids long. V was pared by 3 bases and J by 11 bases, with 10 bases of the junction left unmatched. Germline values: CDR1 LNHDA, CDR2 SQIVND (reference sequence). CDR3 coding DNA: TGTGCCAGTAGTATGAGGAGGGACAGGGTCCAGAAACTGTTTTTT. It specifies CASSMRRDRVQKLFF.

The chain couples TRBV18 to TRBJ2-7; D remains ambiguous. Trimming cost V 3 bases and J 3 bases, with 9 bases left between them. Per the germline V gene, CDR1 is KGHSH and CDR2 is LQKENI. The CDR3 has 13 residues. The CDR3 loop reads CASSPLGNYEQYF. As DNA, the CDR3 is TGTGCCAGCTCACCGCTAGGGAACTACGAGCAGTACTTC.

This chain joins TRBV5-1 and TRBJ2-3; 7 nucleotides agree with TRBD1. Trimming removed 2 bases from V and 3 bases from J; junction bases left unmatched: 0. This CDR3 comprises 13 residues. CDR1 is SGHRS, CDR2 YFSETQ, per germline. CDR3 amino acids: CASSLQGTDTQYF. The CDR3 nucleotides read TGCGCCAGCAGCTTACAGGGGACAGATACGCAGTATTTT.

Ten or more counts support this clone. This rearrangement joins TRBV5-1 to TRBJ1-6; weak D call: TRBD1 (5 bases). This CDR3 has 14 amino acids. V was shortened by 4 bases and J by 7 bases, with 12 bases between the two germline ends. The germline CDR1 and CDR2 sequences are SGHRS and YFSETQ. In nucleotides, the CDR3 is TGCGCCAGCAGCCTGGCCGGGGGGAATTCACCCCTCCACTTT. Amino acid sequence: CASSLAGGNSPLHF. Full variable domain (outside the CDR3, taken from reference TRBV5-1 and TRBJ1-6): KAGVTQTPRYLIKTRGQQVTLSCSPISGHRSVSWYQQTPGQGLQFLFEYFSETQRNKGNFPGRFSGRQFSNSRSEMNVSTLELGDSALYLCASSLAGGNSPLHFGNGTRLTVT.

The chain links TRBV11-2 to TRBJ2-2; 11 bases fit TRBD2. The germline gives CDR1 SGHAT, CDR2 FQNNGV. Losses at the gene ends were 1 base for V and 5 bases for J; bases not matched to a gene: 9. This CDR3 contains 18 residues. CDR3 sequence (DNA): TGTGCCAGCAGCTTAGTGGGTCCGCTAGCGGGAGGTACCGGGGAGCTGTTTTTT. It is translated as CASSLVGPLAGGTGELFF.

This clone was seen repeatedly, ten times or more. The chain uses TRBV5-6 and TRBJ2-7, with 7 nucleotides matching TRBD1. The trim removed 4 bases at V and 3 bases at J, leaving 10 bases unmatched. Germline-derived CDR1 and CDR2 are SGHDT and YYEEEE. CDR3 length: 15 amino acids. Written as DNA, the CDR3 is TGTGCCAGCAGCCCCAGGGGGACAGCTATCTACGAGCAGTACTTC. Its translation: CASSPRGTAIYEQYF.

The CDR3 spells CASNSRGRSNTEAFF. CDR3 in DNA: TGTGCCAGCAATTCACGGGGGCGTTCGAACACTGAAGCTTTCTTT. J is TRBJ1-1 and V is TRBV2; D possibly corresponds to TRBD1 (6 bases). This CDR3 is built from 15 residues. In germline, CDR1 is SNHLY, CDR2 FYNNEI. Trimming took 7 bases from V and 1 from J, leaving 16 bases between them.

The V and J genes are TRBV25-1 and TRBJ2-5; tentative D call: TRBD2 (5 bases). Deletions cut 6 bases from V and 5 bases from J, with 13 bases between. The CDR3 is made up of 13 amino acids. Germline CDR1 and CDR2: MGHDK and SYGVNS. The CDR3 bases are TGTGCCAGCAGGAGAGCCACGGGGGAGACCCAGTACTTC. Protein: CASRRATGETQYF.

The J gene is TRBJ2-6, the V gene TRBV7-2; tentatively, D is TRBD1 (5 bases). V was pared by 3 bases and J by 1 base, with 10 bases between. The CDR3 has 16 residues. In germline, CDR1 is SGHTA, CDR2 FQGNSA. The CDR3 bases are TGTGCCAGCAGCTTGGACACCCTGTCTGGGGCCAACGTCCTGACTTTC. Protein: CASSLDTLSGANVLTF.

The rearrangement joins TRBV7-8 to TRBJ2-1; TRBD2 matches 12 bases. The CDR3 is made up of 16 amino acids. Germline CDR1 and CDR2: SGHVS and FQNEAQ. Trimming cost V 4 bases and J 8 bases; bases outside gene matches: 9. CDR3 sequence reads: CASSSGLAGPKDEQFF. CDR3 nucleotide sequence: TGTGCCAGCAGCTCGGGACTAGCGGGCCCGAAAGATGAGCAGTTCTTC.

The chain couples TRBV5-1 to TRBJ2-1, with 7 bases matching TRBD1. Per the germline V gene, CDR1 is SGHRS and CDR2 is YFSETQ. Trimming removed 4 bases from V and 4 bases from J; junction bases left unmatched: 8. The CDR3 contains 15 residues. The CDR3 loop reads CASSVTGTEYNEQFF. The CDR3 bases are TGCGCCAGCAGCGTGACCGGGACAGAATACAATGAGCAGTTCTTC.